The present TCR beta chain was sequenced within a study of response to subunit inactivated influenza vaccine. The study, taken as a whole, reports: Authors suggested few new T cells are recruited by each seasonal influenza vaccination.

J was trimmed by 4 bases and V by 5 bases; bases with no gene match: 4. CDR3 length equals 15 residues. Germline values: CDR1 MNHNS, CDR2 SASEGT. TCRdb itself ran the RT-PCR reads through MiXCR, one entry per CDR3 protein. The sample comprises about 530,000 distinct CDR3 sequences, about 12% of which are singletons, and roughly a tenth rests with the top ten. In the case of this clonotype: Its antigen is as yet unknown.

This TCR was recovered from a man between 50 and 59 years old who received an inactivated influenza vaccine. The J gene is TRBJ2-3, the V gene TRBV6-1, with TRBD2 matching over 12 bases. The sample consisted of PBMCs from blood, taken on the day of vaccination. The CDR3 here is CASSTTSGGSDTQYF. In DNA, the CDR3 is TGTGCCAGCAGTACGACTAGCGGGGGCTCAGATACGCAGTATTTT.